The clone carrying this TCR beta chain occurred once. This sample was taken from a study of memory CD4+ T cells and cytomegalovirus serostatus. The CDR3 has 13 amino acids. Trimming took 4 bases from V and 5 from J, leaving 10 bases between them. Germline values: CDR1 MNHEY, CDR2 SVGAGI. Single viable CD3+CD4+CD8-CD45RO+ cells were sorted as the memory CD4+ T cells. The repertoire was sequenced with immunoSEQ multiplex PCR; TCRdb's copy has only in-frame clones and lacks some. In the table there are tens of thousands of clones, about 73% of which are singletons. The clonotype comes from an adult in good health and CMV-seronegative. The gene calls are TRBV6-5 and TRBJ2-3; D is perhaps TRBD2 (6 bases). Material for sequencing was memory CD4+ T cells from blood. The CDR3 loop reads CASSWGDGDTQYF. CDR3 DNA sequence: TGTGCCAGCAGTTGGGGGGATGGAGATACGCAGTATTTT.